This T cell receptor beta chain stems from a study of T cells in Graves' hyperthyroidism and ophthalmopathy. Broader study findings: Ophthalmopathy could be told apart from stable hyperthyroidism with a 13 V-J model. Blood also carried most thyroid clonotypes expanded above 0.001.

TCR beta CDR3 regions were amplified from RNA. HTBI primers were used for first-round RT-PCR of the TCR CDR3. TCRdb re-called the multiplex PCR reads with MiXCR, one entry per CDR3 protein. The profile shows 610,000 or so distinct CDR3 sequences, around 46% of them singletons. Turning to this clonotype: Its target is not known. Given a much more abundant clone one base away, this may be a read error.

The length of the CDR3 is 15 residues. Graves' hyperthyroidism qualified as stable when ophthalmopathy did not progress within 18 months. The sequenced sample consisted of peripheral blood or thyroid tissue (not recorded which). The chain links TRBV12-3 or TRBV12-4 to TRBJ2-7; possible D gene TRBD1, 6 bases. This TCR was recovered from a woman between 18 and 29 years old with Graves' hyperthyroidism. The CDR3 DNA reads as TGTGCCAGCAGCCTCCTCAGGGGCGTATACTACGAGCGGTACTTC. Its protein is CASSLLRGVYYERYF.